One and the same sample provided the 19 T cell receptor beta chains below, sequenced in a study of T cell responses to AZD1222 COVID-19 vaccine listed by TCRdb under 2021. The library was built by means of the immunoSEQ multiplex PCR assay. What TCRdb holds here is the immuneACCESS table cut down to in-frame rearrangements. Part of the clones is not present; checked against another copy, under half of the missing clones reflect an unresolved V gene, and the others are unexplained. The sample profile shows around 200,000 clones; about nine tenths of them were found once. The ten largest clonotypes hold 0.95% to 1% of the sample. Explained via the paper, the time point label denotes: baseline before first vaccination. The sample here was peripheral blood, taken on day 0 of AZD1222 vaccination. The receptors originated from an adult in good health.

The V and J genes are TRBV5-6 and TRBJ2-1, with TRBD2 identical over 8 bases. Germline trimming cut 4 bases from V and 3 bases from J; bases unmatched to any gene: 6. Germline CDR1 is SGHDT and CDR2 is YYEEEE. The CDR3 contains 15 residues. The CDR3 loop reads CASSTAGGIYNEQFF. The CDR3 DNA sequence: TGTGCCAGCAGCACGGCGGGAGGCATCTACAATGAGCAGTTCTTC.

This rearrangement joins TRBV2 to TRBJ2-7; perhaps TRBD2 as D (5 bases). CDR3 length equals 12 residues. CDR1 SNHLY and CDR2 FYNNEI come from the germline V gene. V was pared by 3 bases and J by 6 bases, with 9 bases between. The CDR3 region has the DNA TGTGCCAGCAGTGACCGGGCGGGCGAGCAGTACTTC. Protein sequence: CASSDRAGEQYF.

The gene calls are TRBV28 and TRBJ2-6; maybe TRBD2 (5 bases). The CDR3 is made up of 17 amino acids. The V end lost 4 bases, the J end lost 1 base, and 14 bases lay between the germline ends. Germline V CDR1 and CDR2: MDHEN, SYDVKM. The CDR3: CASSSLISGSGANVLTF. CDR3 bases: TGTGCCAGCAGTTCCCTAATAAGCGGATCTGGGGCCAACGTCCTGACTTTC.

The chain couples TRBV28 to TRBJ1-2; no clear D gene. Germline V gene sequence: CDR1 MDHEN, CDR2 SYDVKM. The V and J ends lost 6 bases and 2 bases respectively, with 10 bases between them. The CDR3 is 13 amino acids. CDR3 coding DNA: TGTGCCAGCAGACCCACCGCGAACTATGGCTACACCTTC. The encoded protein is CASRPTANYGYTF.

V and J are TRBV19 and TRBJ2-4; D might be TRBD1 (6 bases). Germline CDR1 LNHDA, CDR2 SQIVND (reference sequence). CDR3 length equals 15 residues. V lost 7 bases, J lost 7 bases, and 20 bases lay in between. The CDR3 nucleotides read TGTGCCAGTACCCAAAACAGGGCATCATTGAACATTCAGTACTTC. It specifies CASTQNRASLNIQYF.

This clone was seen only once. This sequence joins TRBV19 and TRBJ1-2; TRBD1 is a possible D gene (5 bases). Germline V gene data show CDR1 as LNHDA and CDR2 as SQIVND (reference sequence). With 3 bases removed from V and 5 bases from J, the gap between germline ends came to 13 bases. The CDR3 has 14 amino acids. CDR3 sequence (DNA): TGTGCCAGTAGTATTCGCGACAGCGTTTATGGCTACACCTTC. This sequence encodes CASSIRDSVYGYTF.

This clone was recorded only once. This chain connects TRBV6-4 to TRBJ2-1; no definite D call. The CDR3 extends over 15 amino acids. Germline V gene lookup returns CDR1 MRHNA and CDR2 SNTAGT. Trimming took off 6 bases at V and 1 base at J, with 13 bases between the two ends. The CDR3 region is CASSFASDSYNEQFF. DNA for the CDR3: TGTGCCAGCAGCTTTGCGTCGGATTCCTACAATGAGCAGTTCTTC.

Of note for this clone: The junction does not match germline at one end; this may be a read error. This chain links TRBV2 with TRBJ1-3; TRBD1 is a possible D gene (6 bases). The length of the CDR3 is 13 residues. Looked up from germline, CDR1 is SNHLY and CDR2 is FYNNEI. CDR3: CAGTRDKSTTFVF. CDR3 nucleotides: TGTGCCGGAACCCGGGACAAGAGCACCACCTTTGTTTTT.

This chain uses TRBV9 with TRBJ1-1; the D gene is possibly TRBD1 (6 bases). Trimming removed 0 bases at V and 4 bases at J, with 13 bases between. The CDR3 has 15 amino acids. Germline V gene lookup returns CDR1 SGDLS and CDR2 YYNGEE. The CDR3 spells CASSVETGMGTEAFF. For the CDR3, the DNA is TGTGCCAGCAGCGTAGAAACAGGGATGGGCACTGAAGCTTTCTTT. Based on the CDR3 plus reference TRBV9 and TRBJ1-1, the full variable domain is DSGVTQTPKHLITATGQRVTLRCSPRSGDLSVYWYQQSLDQGLQFLIQYYNGEERAKGNILERFSAQQFPDLHSELNLSSLELGDSALYFCASSVETGMGTEAFFGQGTRLTVV.

The J gene is TRBJ1-1, the V gene TRBV7-6; no firm D call. Germline CDR1 is SGHVS and CDR2 is FNYEAQ. CDR3 length equals 13 residues. Trimming cost V 4 bases and J 0 bases, with 6 bases left between them. In DNA, the CDR3 is TGTGCCAGCAGCTCAACTATGAACACTGAAGCTTTCTTT. Its translation is CASSSTMNTEAFF. Supplemented by reference TRBV7-6 and TRBJ1-1, the full variable domain reads GAGVSQSPRYKVTKRGQDVALRCDPISGHVSLYWYRQALGQGPEFLTYFNYEAQQDKSGLPNDRFSAERPEGSISTLTIQRTEQRDSAMYRCASSSTMNTEAFFGQGTRLTVV.

About this clone itself: The same CDR3 is also encoded by other DNA sequences in this sample. The genes are TRBV7-9 and TRBJ1-4; D gene unclear. Germline CDR1 is SEHNR and CDR2 is FQNEAQ (reference sequence). The CDR3 sequence is 12 residues long. Trimming stripped 1 base from V and 7 bases from J, with 4 bases between. The CDR3 region has the DNA TGTGCCAGCAGCTTAGTAGTTGAAAAACTGTTTTTT. This sequence encodes CASSLVVEKLFF. Full variable domain (outside the CDR3, taken from reference TRBV7-9 and TRBJ1-4): DTGVSQNPRHKITKRGQNVTFRCDPISEHNRLYWYRQTLGQGPEFLTYFQNEAQLEKSRLLSDRFSAERPKGSFSTLEIQRTEQGDSAMYLCASSLVVEKLFFGSGTQLSVL.

The genes are TRBV3-1 (or the pseudogene TRBV3-2) and TRBJ1-6; tentative D call: TRBD1 (5 bases). V was shortened by 0 bases and J by 8 bases, with 8 bases between the two germline ends. The CDR3 consists of 14 residues. Germline V lookup: CDR1 LGHDT, CDR2 YNNKEL (reference sequence). CDR3 coding DNA: TGTGCCAGCAGCCAAGAGGCAGGGTATTCACCCCTCCACTTT. Amino acids: CASSQEAGYSPLHF.

The CDR3 here is CASSQWEGDNEQFF. The CDR3 DNA sequence: TGTGCCAGCAGCCAATGGGAGGGGGACAATGAGCAGTTCTTC. The rearrangement uses TRBV3-1 (or the pseudogene TRBV3-2) and TRBJ2-1, with D possibly matching TRBD2 (7 bases). Trimming cost V 2 bases and J 5 bases, with 10 bases left between them. Germline CDR1 reads LGHDT; CDR2 reads YNNKEL (reference sequence). This CDR3 spans 14 amino acids.

CDR3 loop: CASSTGTGGYHEQYF. DNA for the CDR3: TGTGCCAGCAGCACCGGGACAGGGGGCTACCACGAGCAGTACTTC. The chain joins TRBV6-2 or TRBV6-3 to TRBJ2-7; 12 bases align to TRBD1. V gave up 6 bases and J gave up 5 bases; unmatched junction bases: 8. Germline assignment: CDR1 MNHEY and CDR2 SVGEGT. This CDR3 is 15 amino acids long.

The J gene is TRBJ2-7, the V gene TRBV21-1; the table names TRBD2, a call not compared with the DNA. TRBV21-1 is labeled a pseudogene. The length of the CDR3 is 13 residues. As DNA, the CDR3 is TGTGCCAGCACCTCTCACCGGGGTTACGAGCAGTACTTC. It encodes CASTSHRGYEQYF.

This sequence joins TRBV2 and TRBJ1-1, with D maybe TRBD1 (5 bases). Per germline, CDR1 SNHLY and CDR2 FYNNEI. Trimming left V 0 bases short and J 4 bases short, with 9 bases between. The CDR3 is 14 amino acids. Here the CDR3 DNA reads TGTGCCAGCAGTGAAGCGCTTCAGGGCACTGAAGCTTTCTTT. The encoded protein is CASSEALQGTEAFF.

This chain connects TRBV5-4 to TRBJ2-1, with 12 bases aligning to TRBD2. Germline trimming cut 1 base from V and 5 bases from J; bases unmatched to any gene: 1. Germline V gives CDR1 SGHNT, CDR2 YYREEE (reference sequence). This CDR3 comprises 15 residues. The CDR3 nucleotides are TGTGCCAGCAGCTTGCGACTAGCGGGGGACAATGAGCAGTTCTTC. This codes for CASSLRLAGDNEQFF.

The chain has TRBV10-3 and TRBJ1-5; 7 bases align to TRBD1. The CDR3 runs to 13 residues. Germline loops: CDR1 ENHRY, CDR2 SYGVKD. Trimming at V came to 2 bases and at J to 9 bases, leaving 4 bases not matched to a gene. The CDR3 nucleotides are TGTGCCATCAGTGAGGCCGACAGGGCGCCCCAGCATTTT. This sequence encodes CAISEADRAPQHF.

The rearrangement uses TRBV29-1 and TRBJ2-1; D unresolved. The CDR3 length is 11 residues. Germline lookup yields CDR1 SQVTM and CDR2 ANQGSEA. Here the CDR3 DNA reads TGCATTAGCTCTATGGGGAATGAGCAGTTCTTC. Translation gives CISSMGNEQFF.